A single sample is the source of the 31 T cell receptor beta chains below, sequenced in a study of blood T cell repertoires in COVID-19. TCRdb's copy holds only in-frame clones and misses some; the assay was immunoSEQ multiplex PCR. The sample yields about 120,000 clones, around 76% seen once. The sequencing input was peripheral blood. These receptor sequences come from a man in his sixties with acute or convalescent COVID-19.

The chain recombines TRBV30 with TRBJ2-1; unclear D gene. Trimming took off 3 bases at V and 6 bases at J, with 15 bases between the two ends. There are 14 residues in the CDR3. The germline V gene has CDR1 GTSNPN and CDR2 SVGIG (reference sequence). In DNA, the CDR3 is TGTGCCTGGAGCGGCGGTAGCCCGGCCAATGAGCAGTTCTTC. Translation gives CAWSGGSPANEQFF. Full variable domain (remainder filled in from reference TRBV30 and TRBJ2-1): SQTIHQWPATLVQPVGSPLSLECTVEGTSNPNLYWYRQAAGRGLQLLFYSVGIGQISSEVPQNLSASRPQDRQFILSSKKLLLSDSGFYLCAWSGGSPANEQFFGPGTRLTVL.

There are a few counts of this clone. The chain links TRBV19 to TRBJ1-5; D gene unclear. The CDR3 totals 14 residues. Germline CDR1 LNHDA, CDR2 SQIVND (reference sequence). With 5 bases removed from V and 1 base from J, the gap between germline ends came to 9 bases. CDR3 nucleotide sequence: TGTGCCAGTAGTGATGGCAGGAGCAATCAGCCCCAGCATTTT. This sequence encodes CASSDGRSNQPQHF.

The V gene is TRBV5-1, the J gene TRBJ2-3, with 7 bases matching TRBD1. This CDR3 has 16 residues. V lost 5 bases, J lost 0 bases, and 9 bases stayed unmatched. Germline V lookup: CDR1 SGHRS, CDR2 YFSETQ. The CDR3 here is CASRLGTGVSTDTQYF. In DNA, the CDR3 is TGCGCCAGCAGGCTGGGAACAGGGGTTAGCACAGATACGCAGTATTTT.

The chain couples TRBV5-8 to TRBJ1-2; D gene unclear. Germline CDR1 reads SGHTS; CDR2 reads YDEGEE. This CDR3 is 12 amino acids long. The V end was cut by 4 bases, the J end by 9 bases, with 13 bases between. The CDR3 loop reads CASSATGFSYTF. Here the CDR3 DNA reads TGTGCCAGCAGCGCTACGGGGTTTAGCTACACCTTC.

Ten or more counts support this clone. V is TRBV14 and J is TRBJ1-1, with TRBD1 matching over 8 bases. The germline V gene encodes CDR1 SGHDN and CDR2 FVKESK. The V segment lost 0 bases and the J segment 11 bases; nucleotides outside the gene matches: 5. CDR3 size: 13 residues. CDR3 DNA: TGTGCCAGCAGCCAAGAACGGCAGGGGGCTGCTTTCTTT. Its protein product is CASSQERQGAAFF.

V gene TRBV10-2 combines with J gene TRBJ1-5; D possibly corresponds to TRBD1 (5 bases). V gave up 2 bases and J gave up 4 bases, with 6 bases separating them. This CDR3 comprises 13 residues. Germline CDR1 is WSHSY and CDR2 is SAAADI. This CDR3 is CASSEQGNQPQHF. CDR3 sequence (DNA): TGCGCCAGCAGTGAGCAGGGTAATCAGCCCCAGCATTTT.

This chain uses TRBV29-1 with TRBJ1-1; the D is unclear. The CDR3 has 12 residues. Trimming removed 0 bases at V and 4 bases at J, with 6 bases between. CDR1 is SQVTM, CDR2 ANQGSEA, per germline. DNA for the CDR3: TGCAGCGTTGAAGATCCGGGCACTGAAGCTTTCTTT. This encodes CSVEDPGTEAFF.

This chain joins TRBV14 and TRBJ2-7; 9 bases agree with TRBD1. Trimming removed 0 bases from V and 5 bases from J; junction bases left unmatched: 5. CDR3 length: 15 amino acids. Germline lookup yields CDR1 SGHDN and CDR2 FVKESK. CDR3 in DNA: TGTGCCAGCAGCCAAGAGGGACAGGGAGGCCACGAGCAGTACTTC. It codes for CASSQEGQGGHEQYF.

V and J are TRBV3-1 (or the pseudogene TRBV3-2) and TRBJ2-7; 9 bases agree with TRBD2. Per germline, CDR1 LGHDT and CDR2 YNNKEL (reference sequence). V lost 5 bases and J lost 2; bases outside the gene matches: 4. The CDR3 contains 14 residues. The CDR3 loop reads CASSRASGAYEQYF. CDR3 bases: TGTGCCAGCAGCAGGGCTAGCGGGGCCTACGAGCAGTACTTC.

This clone turned up a few times. The V call is TRBV7-8, the J call TRBJ2-2; 7 bases match TRBD1. V was pared by 2 bases and J by 5 bases, with 11 bases of the junction left unmatched. Germline assignment: CDR1 SGHVS and CDR2 FQNEAQ. The CDR3 covers 17 residues. CDR3 loop: CASSLYWTGGGTGELFF. The CDR3 nucleotides read TGTGCCAGCAGCTTATACTGGACAGGTGGGGGAACCGGGGAGCTGTTTTTT.

The V gene is TRBV6-5, the J gene TRBJ2-4; D perhaps matches TRBD1 (5 bases). Germline assignment: CDR1 MNHEY and CDR2 SVGAGI. This CDR3 has 14 residues. Deletions cut 5 bases from V and 1 base from J, with 9 bases between. DNA of the CDR3: TGTGCCAGCAGTCTAGGGGTTGCCAAAAACATTCAGTACTTC. This gives the protein CASSLGVAKNIQYF.

V is TRBV11-2 and J is TRBJ1-4; no definite D call. CDR1 SGHAT and CDR2 FQNNGV come from the germline V gene. Trimming removed 0 bases at V and 12 bases at J, with 5 bases between. This CDR3 has 11 residues. CDR3 sequence (DNA): TGTGCCAGCAGCTTAGACAGCGAACTGTTTTTT. Protein sequence: CASSLDSELFF.

V gene TRBV2 combines with J gene TRBJ1-2; 11 nucleotides agree with TRBD1. Per the germline V gene, CDR1 is SNHLY and CDR2 is FYNNEI. Germline trimming cut 6 bases from V and 2 bases from J; bases unmatched to any gene: 5. The CDR3 consists of 15 residues. CDR3 sequence: CASRQDRGRNYGYTF. CDR3 nucleotides: TGTGCCAGCAGACAGGACAGGGGGCGAAACTATGGCTACACCTTC.

This chain joins TRBV6-5 and TRBJ1-1; D is unresolved. Per germline, CDR1 MNHEY and CDR2 SVGAGI. Trimming shortened V by 6 bases and J by 5 bases, and 10 bases separated the two germline ends. The CDR3 loop spans 12 amino acids. CDR3 coding DNA: TGTGCCAGCAGCCGGGATACTACTGAAGCTTTCTTT. Translation: CASSRDTTEAFF.

The chain carries TRBV5-1 and TRBJ1-6, with D hard to call. CDR3 length: 15 amino acids. The V end was cut by 0 bases, the J end by 0 bases, with 4 bases between. CDR1 SGHRS and CDR2 YFSETQ come from the germline V gene. This CDR3 is CASSLGSSYNSPLHF. The CDR3, as DNA: TGCGCCAGCAGCTTGGGCAGCTCCTATAATTCACCCCTCCACTTT.

The genes are TRBV6-5 and TRBJ2-2, with 9 nucleotides matching TRBD1. The CDR3 has 14 amino acids. From germline, CDR1 is MNHEY and CDR2 SVGAGI. With 6 bases clipped from V and 5 bases from J, the junction kept 4 bases outside the gene matches. In DNA form, the CDR3 reads TGTGCCAGCAGGCTACAGGGGGCTACCGGGGAGCTGTTTTTT. Translating gives CASRLQGATGELFF.

This chain joins TRBV3-1 (or the pseudogene TRBV3-2) and TRBJ2-5; 13 positions match TRBD2. Germline CDR1 LGHDT, CDR2 YNNKEL (reference sequence). With 2 bases clipped from V and 4 bases from J, the junction kept 4 bases outside the gene matches. The CDR3 runs 16 residues. This CDR3 is CASSQTSGRAGETQYF. CDR3 nucleotides: TGTGCCAGCAGCCAAACTAGCGGGAGGGCCGGAGAGACCCAGTACTTC.

This clone was recorded only once. The rearrangement uses TRBV29-1 and TRBJ1-4, with 7 bases fitting TRBD1. Germline V gene data show CDR1 as SQVTM and CDR2 as ANQGSEA. The CDR3 runs 14 residues. V was pared by 1 base and J by 6 bases, with 5 bases of the junction left unmatched. The CDR3 DNA reads TGCAGCGTTGAAGCACAGGGGAGCTATGAAAAACTGTTTTTT. It translates to CSVEAQGSYEKLFF.

The chain has TRBV7-9 and TRBJ1-1; the D is unclear. The germline CDR1 and CDR2 sequences are SEHNR and FQNEAQ (reference sequence). There are 13 residues in the CDR3. The ends were cut back, 4 bases at V and 2 bases at J, with 8 bases in the middle. The CDR3 DNA reads TGTGCCAGCAGCTCGACACGTAACACTGAAGCTTTCTTT. It encodes CASSSTRNTEAFF.

V gene TRBV30 combines with J gene TRBJ2-3; 10 positions match TRBD2. V dropped 6 bases and J dropped 1; count of bases not matched to a gene: 4. Germline CDR1 reads GTSNPN; CDR2 reads SVGIG (reference sequence). This CDR3 has 14 amino acids. CDR3 protein: CACRTSGGTDTQYF. The CDR3 DNA follows: TGTGCCTGCCGGACTAGCGGTGGCACAGATACGCAGTATTTT. Looking up the rest from reference TRBV30 and TRBJ2-3 gives the full variable domain: SQTIHQWPATLVQPVGSPLSLECTVEGTSNPNLYWYRQAAGRGLQLLFYSVGIGQISSEVPQNLSASRPQDRQFILSSKKLLLSDSGFYLCACRTSGGTDTQYFGPGTRLTVL.

The chain employs TRBV7-8 and TRBJ2-7, with 8 bases matching TRBD1. The CDR3 is 14 residues long. In germline, CDR1 is SGHVS, CDR2 FQNEAQ. The V gene end was trimmed by 5 bases and the J gene end by 5 bases; junction bases not matched to a gene: 8. The CDR3: CASSPRTGYNEQYF. The CDR3 nucleotides read TGTGCCAGCAGCCCCAGGACAGGGTACAACGAGCAGTACTTC.

The CDR3 region has the DNA TGTGCCAGCAGCCCGTGGGACAAAATTAGGCAGCCCCAGCATTTT. This sequence encodes CASSPWDKIRQPQHF. The chain employs TRBV5-5 and TRBJ1-5; D is possibly TRBD1 (6 bases). Germline lookup yields CDR1 SGHKS and CDR2 YYEKEE (reference sequence). This CDR3 has 15 residues. With 4 bases removed from V and 7 bases from J, the gap between germline ends came to 18 bases. The full variable domain, completed using reference TRBV5-5 and TRBJ1-5, is DAGVTQSPTHLIKTRGQQVTLRCSPISGHKSVSWYQQVLGQGPQFIFQYYEKEERGRGNFPDRFSARQFPNYSSELNVNALLLGDSALYLCASSPWDKIRQPQHFGDGTRLSIL.

This sequence joins TRBV7-8 and TRBJ2-1; D gene ambiguous. This CDR3 comprises 14 residues. Trimming shortened V by 2 bases and J by 0 bases, and 5 bases separated the two germline ends. CDR1 SGHVS and CDR2 FQNEAQ come from the germline V gene. The CDR3 here is CASSLWSSYNEQFF. Here the CDR3 DNA reads TGTGCCAGCAGCTTATGGAGCTCCTACAATGAGCAGTTCTTC.

This clone has just a few counts. This chain links TRBV6-4 with TRBJ2-3, with TRBD2 matching over 9 bases. After removal of 2 bases from V and 5 bases from J, the junction contained 5 bases not matched to a gene. Per the germline V gene, CDR1 is MRHNA and CDR2 is SNTAGT. The CDR3 spans 15 residues. CDR3 sequence (DNA): TGTGCCAGCAGTGACGGTAGCGGGAGTGGAGATACGCAGTATTTT. It encodes CASSDGSGSGDTQYF.

This clone was detected a few times. J is TRBJ2-1 and V is TRBV4-2, with D perhaps matching TRBD2 (5 bases). CDR3 length equals 18 residues. Germline CDR1 reads LGHNA; CDR2 reads YNFKEQ. Trimming removed 2 bases from V and 0 bases from J, with 17 bases in between. The CDR3 sequence is CASSQPQGLSSSYNEQFF. CDR3 coding DNA: TGTGCCAGCAGCCAACCCCAAGGACTTTCAAGCTCCTACAATGAGCAGTTCTTC.

Here the CDR3 DNA reads TGTGCCAGCAGTGAAGAAGGGACAGGAATGAACACTGAAGCTTTCTTT. Amino acids: CASSEEGTGMNTEAFF. The rearrangement uses TRBV2 and TRBJ1-1; 8 positions match TRBD1. Germline trimming cut 1 base from V and 0 bases from J; bases unmatched to any gene: 4. The CDR3 runs to 16 residues. CDR1 is SNHLY, CDR2 FYNNEI, per germline.

This chain uses TRBV11-2 with TRBJ2-2, with 12 bases fitting TRBD2. From germline, CDR1 is SGHAT and CDR2 FQNNGV. This CDR3 has 18 residues. V lost 6 bases and J lost 1; bases outside the gene matches: 9. In DNA form, the CDR3 reads TGTGCCAGCAGTCTACTAGCGGGGGGCCTACAGAACACCGGGGAGCTGTTTTTT. Translating it yields CASSLLAGGLQNTGELFF. Full variable domain (outside the CDR3, taken from reference TRBV11-2 and TRBJ2-2): EAGVAQSPRYKIIEKRQSVAFWCNPISGHATLYWYQQILGQGPKLLIQFQNNGVVDDSQLPKDRFSAERLKGVDSTLKIQPAKLEDSAVYLCASSLLAGGLQNTGELFFGEGSRLTVL.

The chain recombines TRBV2 with TRBJ1-2; the D gene is possibly TRBD1 (5 bases). The CDR3 is 14 amino acids. Germline lookup yields CDR1 SNHLY and CDR2 FYNNEI. The germline V and J ends were trimmed by 2 bases and 4 bases, with 11 bases remaining between them. The CDR3 DNA reads as TGTGCCAGCAGTGAACGACAGTTTCTCTATGGCTACACCTTC. This sequence encodes CASSERQFLYGYTF. The full variable domain, completed using reference TRBV2 and TRBJ1-2, is EPEVTQTPSHQVTQMGQEVILRCVPISNHLYFYWYRQILGQKVEFLVSFYNNEISEKSEIFDDQFSVERPDGSNFTLKIRSTKLEDSAMYFCASSERQFLYGYTFGSGTRLTVV.

The rearrangement uses TRBV7-9 and TRBJ2-2, with D possibly TRBD1 on 6 matching bases. Per the germline V gene, CDR1 is SEHNR and CDR2 is FQNEAQ (reference sequence). This CDR3 has 16 amino acids. Trimming took 6 bases from V and 6 from J, leaving 20 bases between them. CDR3 loop: CASSPTRDIIPGELFF. The CDR3 coding sequence is TGTGCCAGCAGTCCAACCCGGGACATAATACCCGGGGAGCTGTTTTTT.

The CDR3 DNA follows: TGTGCCAGCAGCTTAGGCCCCGGGACATACTACGAGCAGTACTTC. Protein sequence: CASSLGPGTYYEQYF. The chain combines TRBV11-2 with TRBJ2-7; perhaps TRBD1 as D (6 bases). CDR1 SGHAT and CDR2 FQNNGV come from the germline V gene. The V gene lost 1 base and the J gene lost 3 bases, with 13 bases spanning the gap. This CDR3 has 15 amino acids.

This chain connects TRBV14 to TRBJ2-3, with 7 bases identical to TRBD2. Germline CDR1 reads SGHDN; CDR2 reads FVKESK. V lost 4 bases, J lost 2 bases, and 6 bases stayed unmatched. This CDR3 is 15 amino acids long. CDR3 sequence reads: CASSLTTSPTDTQYF. CDR3 DNA: TGTGCCAGCAGCCTTACGACTAGCCCCACAGATACGCAGTATTTT.